A selection of T cell receptor beta chains follows, all from one sample in a study of cytomegalovirus exposure and HLA in healthy donors. Clones were sequenced by immunoSEQ multiplex PCR, and TCRdb holds only the in-frame ones, with some missing. Of 140,000 to 150,000 clones listed, 9.7% are singletons. The sample was PBMCs. The receptors were gathered from a middle-aged man in good health and CMV-seronegative. The CDR3 runs from the conserved cysteine through the conserved F or W. Fields, in order: J gene, V gene, CDR3 length, clone size, D gene, CDR3 DNA, CDR3 protein. D genes are given only for firm matches. Clone size appears in some rows only: once, few, many, or a class for an expanded clone.

TRBJ1-3	TRBV11-2	16	few	.	TGTGCCAGCAGCTCACTGGGGGGAGTTTCTGGAAACACCATATATTTT	CASSSLGGVSGNTIYF
TRBJ1-1	TRBV5-1	13	.	.	TGCGCCAGCAGCCGGAAAGGGGTGACTGAAGCTTTCTTT	CASSRKGVTEAFF
TRBJ2-3	TRBV2	13	.	.	TGTGCCAGCAGTGCCCGGGAAAGAGATACGCAGTATTTT	CASSARERDTQYF
TRBJ2-3	TRBV7-3	17	few	TRBD1	TGTGCCAGCAGCCCCCCCCGGGGACAGGGATCCACAGATACGCAGTATTTT	CASSPPRGQGSTDTQYF
TRBJ1-5	TRBV28	13	.	.	TGTGCCAGCTCCAGGGATAGCAATCAGCCCCAGCATTTT	CASSRDSNQPQHF
TRBJ1-1	TRBV27	16	few	TRBD1	TGTGCCAGCAGCCCTTGGAAGACAGGGAGGATCACTGAAGCTTTCTTT	CASSPWKTGRITEAFF
TRBJ1-3	TRBV5-1	16	.	TRBD1	TGCGCCAGCAGGACCGGGACAGGGGGTATCGGGGACACCATATATTTT	CASRTGTGGIGDTIYF
TRBJ2-1	TRBV6-5	15	.	TRBD1	TGTGCCAGCAGTGGGAGGGACAGGGGGCGTTGGGAGCAGTTCTTC	CASSGRDRGRWEQFF
TRBJ1-1	TRBV30	12	.	TRBD1	TGTGCCTTTGACAGGGGGTCCACTGAAGCTTTCTTT	CAFDRGSTEAFF
TRBJ1-5	TRBV19	15	.	.	TGTGCCAGTAGTATCCCCCTGTCTAGCAATCAGCCCCAGCATTTT	CASSIPLSSNQPQHF
TRBJ2-7	TRBV6-5	15	few	TRBD2	TGTGCCAGCAGTTACCGGGCTAGCGGGAGTCGGGAGCAGTACTTC	CASSYRASGSREQYF
TRBJ1-2	TRBV18	13	few	.	TGTGCCAGCTCACCATCGGAGACAGTTAGCTACACCTTC	CASSPSETVSYTF
TRBJ2-1	TRBV6-5	15	.	TRBD2	TGTGCCAGCAGCTTCCTAGCGGGGGGGTACAATGAGCAGTTCTTC	CASSFLAGGYNEQFF
TRBJ2-5	TRBV18	16	few	TRBD1	TGTGCCAGCTCACCAAACAAGGGACAGGCCACCGGGGGCCAGTACTTC	CASSPNKGQATGGQYF
TRBJ2-7	TRBV18	14	few	.	TGTGCCAGCTCACCAGGGGGGTTCACCTACGAGCAGTACTTC	CASSPGGFTYEQYF
TRBJ1-4	TRBV19	16	.	TRBD1	TGTGCCAGTAGTATATCAACAGGACAGGTTAATGAAAAACTGTTTTTT	CASSISTGQVNEKLFF
TRBJ1-4	TRBV4-2	19	few	TRBD1	TGTGCCAGCAGCCAAGAGAGTATGGGAGTGACAGGGTATAATGAAAAACTGTTTTTT	CASSQESMGVTGYNEKLFF
TRBJ2-7	TRBV6-5	13	few	.	TGTGCCAGCAGTCTATCAGGGGGGTACGAGCAGTACTTC	CASSLSGGYEQYF
TRBJ1-5	TRBV6-4	13	.	.	TGTGCCAGCAGTGAACACGGCAATCAGCCCCAGCATTTT	CASSEHGNQPQHF
TRBJ2-1	TRBV7-7	15	.	TRBD2	TGTGCTAGCAGCTTAAGCGGGGGGGCGGCCTCTGAGCAGTTCTTC	CASSLSGGAASEQFF
TRBJ1-2	TRBV7-2	16	.	.	TGTGCCAGCAGCTTAGGGCCAGGGGCGGACCGTTATGGCTACACCTTC	CASSLGPGADRYGYTF
TRBJ2-1	TRBV7-9	18	.	TRBD2	TGTGCCAGCAGCTCCCCCGGACTAGCGGGAACCGCCTACAATGAGCAGTTCTTC	CASSSPGLAGTAYNEQFF
TRBJ2-1	TRBV29-1	17	.	TRBD1	TGCAGCGGGGGGACAGGGATCGCGCATAGCTCCTACAATGAGCAGTTCTTC	CSGGTGIAHSSYNEQFF
TRBJ1-2	TRBV18	13	few	.	TGTGCCAGCTCACAGGGGTTTAACTATGGCTACACCTTC	CASSQGFNYGYTF
TRBJ2-3	TRBV5-6	16	.	.	TGTGCCAGCAGTCAGGCGGGGCAGAGAAGCACAGATACGCAGTATTTT	CASSQAGQRSTDTQYF
TRBJ2-7	TRBV19	16	.	TRBD2	TGTGCCAGTAGTGAAAAGCCGGGAGGAACATTCTACGAGCAGTACTTC	CASSEKPGGTFYEQYF
TRBJ2-7	TRBV5-4	16	few	TRBD2	TGTGCCAGCAGCGGGAGGGACCGGGACGGCGCCTACGAGCAGTACTTC	CASSGRDRDGAYEQYF
TRBJ1-2	TRBV25-1	14	.	.	TGTGCCAGCAGTGAACGGACAGAGCGCTATGGCTACACCTTC	CASSERTERYGYTF
TRBJ2-7	TRBV23-1	17	few	TRBD2	TGCGCCAGCAGTCAGCTAAATATGGGACTAGCGGGAAACGAGCAGTACTTC	CASSQLNMGLAGNEQYF
TRBJ1-2	TRBV7-2	12	.	TRBD1	TGTGCCAGCAGCTCTTACAGGGGTGGCTACACCTTC	CASSSYRGGYTF
TRBJ1-1	TRBV7-9	12	few	.	TGTGCCAGCAGCTTAGCGCAGTTTGAAGCTTTCTTT	CASSLAQFEAFF
TRBJ2-7	TRBV7-8	19	.	.	TGTGCCAGCAGCTTTCTTTCTTTGGGGGTCGGTGGGGGGATCTACGAGCAGTACTTC	CASSFLSLGVGGGIYEQYF
TRBJ1-6	TRBV5-1	19	.	TRBD1	TGCGCCAGCAGCACCGTCCCAACAGGGGCGAGCTCCTATAATTCACCCCTCCACTTT	CASSTVPTGASSYNSPLHF
TRBJ1-1	TRBV10-1	13	few	.	TGCGCCAGCAGTAGACAGATTCAAACTGAAGCTTTCTTT	CASSRQIQTEAFF
TRBJ2-1	TRBV7-2	18	.	.	TGTGCCAGCAGCTTATGGGCGTCCGCGGGGAGCTCCTACAATGAGCAGTTCTTC	CASSLWASAGSSYNEQFF
TRBJ2-1	TRBV25-1	15	few	.	TGTGCCAGCAGTGACCCGACAGGTCCCTACAATGAGCAGTTCTTC	CASSDPTGPYNEQFF
TRBJ2-5	TRBV7-3	15	.	.	TGTGCCAGCAGCTTATTTTGGACAGATCAAGAGACCCAGTACTTC	CASSLFWTDQETQYF
TRBJ2-1	TRBV29-1	14	few	TRBD2	TGCAGCGTTGTGAGCGGGAGCTCCTACAATGAGCAGTTCTTC	CSVVSGSSYNEQFF
TRBJ1-2	TRBV13	15	many	.	TGTGCCAGCAGCTATCAAACGGGAGCACGGCAAGGCTACACCTTC	CASSYQTGARQGYTF
TRBJ1-2	TRBV7-2	14	few	.	TGTGCCAGCAGCCCCACAGGGTTTGACTATGGCTACACCTTC	CASSPTGFDYGYTF
TRBJ2-5	TRBV7-3	15	.	TRBD2	TGTGCCAGCAGCAGACTAGCGGGGGGGCTAGAGACCCAGTACTTC	CASSRLAGGLETQYF
TRBJ2-3	TRBV28	13	few	TRBD2	TGTGCCAGCAGCCTAGAGGGAGGGGATACGCAGTATTTT	CASSLEGGDTQYF